These 25 T cell receptor beta chains came from one sample sequenced in a study of molecular identifiers for immune sequencing clone quantification. TCRdb re-called the PCR reads through MiXCR, storing one row per CDR3 protein. The sample records 85,000 to 100,000 distinct CDR3 sequences, about 21% being singletons. What was sequenced was naive CD8+ T cells from blood, with Jurkat cell RNA spiked in. Subset given: FACS-sorted CD8+CD4-CCR7+CD45RA+ naive T cells. These receptors all come from a human donor in good health. Some libraries in this study had Jurkat cell RNA spiked in.

This chain links TRBV28 with TRBJ1-1, with a possible D match to TRBD1 (5 bases). CDR1 is MDHEN, CDR2 SYDVKM, per germline. Trimming left V 4 bases short and J 11 bases short, with 14 bases between. The CDR3 spans 12 residues. The CDR3 spells CASSWDARRAFF. Written as DNA, the CDR3 is TGTGCCAGCAGTTGGGACGCCCGCCGGGCTTTCTTT.

This clonotype was seen ten or more times. The rearrangement joins TRBV5-1 to TRBJ2-2, with 7 nucleotides matching TRBD2. Per the germline V gene, CDR1 is SGHRS and CDR2 is YFSETQ. Trimming took 0 bases from V and 0 from J; bases not matched to a gene: 8. The CDR3 has 18 amino acids. The CDR3 protein is CASSLAVNSGSNTGELFF. As DNA, the CDR3 is TGCGCCAGCAGCTTGGCCGTAAATAGCGGGTCGAACACCGGGGAGCTGTTTTTT.

This clonotype occurred a few times. The CDR3 protein is CASNPAAFSYNEQFF. The CDR3 DNA is TGTGCCAGTAACCCCGCAGCTTTTTCCTACAATGAGCAGTTCTTC. The chain links TRBV19 to TRBJ2-1, with D hard to call. The CDR3 runs to 15 residues. Deletions cut 7 bases from V and 1 base from J, with 14 bases between. Germline-derived CDR1 and CDR2 are LNHDA and SQIVND (reference sequence).

This clonotype appeared many times. The V gene is TRBV20-1, the J gene TRBJ2-6, with 8 bases lining up with TRBD1. V shed 6 bases, J shed 4 bases, and the junction held 8 bases outside the gene matches. The CDR3 is 15 residues long. CDR1 is DFQATT and CDR2 is SNEGSKA in the germline V gene (reference sequence). The CDR3 sequence: CSATSTGVGANVLTF. In nucleotides, the CDR3 is TGCAGTGCAACGTCGACAGGGGTCGGGGCCAACGTCCTGACTTTC.

Many counts were recorded for this clonotype. The CDR3 loop is CASSFSGNTEAFF. The CDR3, as DNA: TGTGCCAGCAGTTTTTCGGGGAACACTGAAGCTTTCTTT. The V and J genes are TRBV12-3 or TRBV12-4 and TRBJ1-1; D gene ambiguous. Trimming removed 3 bases at V and 1 base at J, with 6 bases between. The CDR3 runs to 13 residues.

Note on this clonotype: A much more abundant neighbour one base away suggests this may be a read error. The CDR3 DNA reads as TGTGCCAGCAGCGGACAGGGAAAGTACTATGGCTACATCTTC. Residues: CASSGQGKYYGYIF. The rearrangement links TRBV12-3 or TRBV12-4 to TRBJ1-2; TRBD1 aligns across 8 bases. The CDR3 has 14 residues.

This clonotype came up many times. V usage is TRBV19 and J usage is TRBJ2-2; a weak D match, TRBD1 (6 bases). CDR1 is LNHDA and CDR2 is SQIVND in the germline V gene (reference sequence). The V end lost 3 bases, the J end lost 5 bases, and 13 bases lay between the germline ends. The CDR3 is made up of 15 amino acids. CDR3 residues: CASSIGRTATGELFF. The CDR3 nucleotides read TGTGCCAGTAGTATTGGTAGGACAGCTACCGGGGAGCTGTTTTTT.

This clonotype was found many times. The V call is TRBV12-3 or TRBV12-4, the J call TRBJ2-3; 7 bases are shared with TRBD1. The CDR3 is made up of 17 amino acids. J lost 6 bases, V lost 6 bases, and 18 bases had no gene match. CDR3 in amino acids: CASSLGSWEPTGDTQYF. CDR3 bases: TGTGCCAGCAGCCTAGGGTCCTGGGAACCGACAGGGGATACGCAGTATTTT.

This clonotype was counted many times. The genes are TRBV6-6 and TRBJ1-2, with 11 positions matching TRBD1. This CDR3 is built from 15 residues. V lost 6 bases and J lost 8; bases outside the gene matches: 11. Germline V gives CDR1 MNHNY, CDR2 SVGAGI (reference sequence). CDR3 bases: TGTGCCAGCAGCCTAGTAATAGGGACAGGGGGAGGCTACACCTTC. Translation gives CASSLVIGTGGGYTF.

V usage is TRBV27 and J usage is TRBJ2-5; D uncertain. The CDR3 runs 13 residues. V lost 4 bases to trimming and J lost 1 base, with 7 bases between them. Germline values: CDR1 MNHEY, CDR2 SMNVEV (reference sequence). CDR3 protein: CASSSLGQETQYF. CDR3 DNA: TGTGCCAGCAGTTCACTGGGCCAAGAGACCCAGTACTTC.

The chain carries TRBV27 and TRBJ2-1, with 15 bases identical to TRBD2. The CDR3 is 17 amino acids. Trimming at V came to 5 bases and at J to 1 base, leaving 3 bases not matched to a gene. Germline-derived CDR1 and CDR2 are MNHEY and SMNVEV (reference sequence). The CDR3 loop reads CASSPGLAGGSYNEQFF. CDR3 bases: TGTGCCAGCAGTCCGGGACTAGCGGGAGGATCCTACAATGAGCAGTTCTTC.

A word on this clonotype: A much larger clone differs from this one at a single base, so this may be a read error. The J gene is TRBJ2-7, the V gene TRBV6-6; D is possibly TRBD2 (7 bases). Trimming took off 8 bases at V and 5 bases at J, with 13 bases between the two ends. Germline CDR1 and CDR2: MNHNY and SVGAGI (reference sequence). The CDR3 covers 12 residues. The CDR3 DNA reads as TGTGCCAGCGAAAGGGGGGGCCACGAGCAGTACTTC. This codes for CASERGGHEQYF.

This clonotype was found many times. V and J are TRBV12-3 or TRBV12-4 and TRBJ2-2, with 8 nucleotides matching TRBD1. The ends lost 7 bases at V and 5 bases at J; junction bases unmatched: 9. This CDR3 comprises 15 residues. CDR3 sequence (DNA): TGTGCCAGCACCAAAAGGACAGGGAAGACCGGGGAGCTGTTTTTT. Its protein product is CASTKRTGKTGELFF.

This clonotype was found a few times. The chain carries TRBV10-3 and TRBJ1-1; 9 bases match TRBD1. This CDR3 has 11 residues. J gave up 6 bases and V 9 bases, and 2 bases lay outside the gene matches. Germline lookup yields CDR1 ENHRY and CDR2 SYGVKD. The CDR3 coding sequence is TGTGCCATACGGGACAGGGCTGAAGCTTTCTTT. Translation: CAIRDRAEAFF.

This clonotype was seen many times. The V and J genes are TRBV5-4 and TRBJ2-7; either TRBD1 or TRBD2 may supply D (5 bases each). Germline values: CDR1 SGHNT, CDR2 YYREEE (reference sequence). The CDR3 is made up of 15 amino acids. V shed 0 bases and J shed 3 bases, with 13 bases lying between them. The CDR3 DNA reads TGTGCCAGCAGCTTGGGAGGGACCCTAAGCTACGAGCAGTACTTC. Residues: CASSLGGTLSYEQYF.

This clonotype occurred many times. A read error may account for a junction end that differs from germline. The chain uses TRBV7-7 and TRBJ1-5; unclear D gene. Germline values: CDR1 SSHAT, CDR2 FNYEAQ (reference sequence). This CDR3 region has 13 residues. The CDR3 sequence: CASSASLNQPQHF. The CDR3 DNA reads as TGTGCTAGCAGCGCCAGCCTCAATCAGCCCCAGCATTTT.

In this sample, this clonotype turned up once. This may stem from a read error, because a much larger clone lies one nucleotide away. The chain has TRBV20-1 and TRBJ2-5; TRBD2 agrees at 8 bases. The CDR3 has 13 residues. CDR1 and CDR2 (germline): DFQATT, SNEGSKA (reference sequence). In nucleotides, the CDR3 is TGCAGTGCTCGAGCGGGAGTAGGGGAGACCCAGCACTTC. Its protein is CSARAGVGETQHF.

In its sample, this clonotype was seen many times. The V and J genes are TRBV4-1 and TRBJ2-7; D is uncertain. The CDR3 totals 15 residues. Germline V gives CDR1 MGHRA, CDR2 YSYEKL. The V end was cut by 1 base, the J end by 1 base, with 11 bases between. CDR3 region: CASSQGAPTSYEQYF. DNA for the CDR3: TGCGCCAGCAGCCAAGGAGCCCCGACTTCCTACGAGCAGTACTTC.

With regard to this clonotype: The junction shows a germline mismatch at one end, possibly a read error. This chain uses TRBV7-6 with TRBJ2-3; D tentatively fits TRBD1 or TRBD2 (5 bases each). Germline CDR1 is SGHVS and CDR2 is FNYEAQ. The CDR3 contains 17 residues. The CDR3 reads CAGSLGLGRAITDTQYF. The CDR3 bases are TGTGCCGGCAGCTTAGGGCTGGGACGGGCGATCACAGATACGCAGTATTTT.

This clonotype has at least ten counts. The V and J genes are TRBV7-2 and TRBJ2-1, with TRBD2 matching 8 bases. The CDR3 is 17 amino acids. V trimming: 6 bases; J trimming: 6 bases; junction bases outside the gene matches: 16. CDR1 is SGHTA, CDR2 FQGNSA, per germline. This CDR3 reads CASSSIPGLGTGNEQFF. The CDR3 nucleotides read TGTGCCAGCAGTTCAATCCCGGGACTAGGGACGGGCAATGAGCAGTTCTTC.

V and J are TRBV4-3 and TRBJ1-4; 9 bases fit TRBD1. The CDR3 length is 17 residues. Germline assignment: CDR1 LGHNA and CDR2 YSLEER. Losses at the gene ends were 0 bases for V and 5 bases for J; bases not matched to a gene: 7. CDR3 DNA sequence: TGCGCCAGCAGCCAAGATTCGCCCGGGACAGGGAATGAAAAACTGTTTTTT. This gives the protein CASSQDSPGTGNEKLFF.

Turning to this clonotype: The CDR3 ends on some other residue instead of the conserved phenylalanine or tryptophan, so this is likely a read error. The V and J genes are TRBV28 and TRBJ2-7; D may be TRBD1 or TRBD2 (5 bases each). This CDR3 is built from 14 residues. Germline V CDR1 and CDR2: MDHEN, SYDVKM. Trimming took 2 bases from V and 5 from J, leaving 13 bases between them. The CDR3 DNA follows: TGTGCCAGCAGTTTAGGGGGAAATGTCGACGAGCAGTACCTC. The encoded protein is CASSLGGNVDEQYL.

There are many counts of this clonotype. The V call is TRBV20-1, the J call TRBJ1-4; 7 bases match TRBD1. The CDR3 is 17 residues long. V shed 2 bases, J shed 4 bases, and the junction held 13 bases outside the gene matches. The germline V gene encodes CDR1 DFQATT and CDR2 SNEGSKA (reference sequence). CDR3 coding DNA: TGCAGTGCTAGACATCCTATTAACAGGGGACTTAATGAAAAACTGTTTTTT. Its protein product is CSARHPINRGLNEKLFF.

This clonotype came up a few times. The rearrangement links TRBV6-2 or TRBV6-3 to TRBJ2-7; 9 bases fit TRBD1. With V trimmed by 6 bases and J by 2 bases, 5 bases remained unmatched. The CDR3 contains 14 residues. Per germline, CDR1 MNHEY and CDR2 SVGEGT. In nucleotides, the CDR3 is TGTGCCAGCAGGGACAGGGGACAAGCCTACGAGCAGTACTTC. It yields the protein CASRDRGQAYEQYF.

Regarding this clonotype: The germline gene is not matched at one end of the junction; a read error may be the cause. The gene calls are TRBV27 and TRBJ2-7, with no clear D. The CDR3 contains 15 residues. Germline CDR1 MNHEY, CDR2 SMNVEV (reference sequence). The CDR3 protein is CASSFGANPSDEQYF. CDR3 nucleotide sequence: TGTGCCAGCAGTTTTGGCGCCAACCCCTCCGACGAGCAGTACTTC.